Each of the 18 T cell receptor beta chains below was sequenced from the same sample in a study of molecular identifiers for immune sequencing clone quantification. One entry per CDR3 protein results from TCRdb running MiXCR on the PCR reads. The profile shows 490,000 or so distinct CDR3 sequences, around 23% of them singletons. Material for sequencing was naive CD8+ T cells from blood, with Jurkat cell RNA spiked in. Subset indicated: FACS-sorted CD8+CD4-CCR7+CD45RA+ naive T cells. Source of these receptors: a human donor in good health. Some libraries in this study had Jurkat cell RNA spiked in.

This chain links TRBV4-1 with TRBJ2-5; 7 bases line up with TRBD2. After removal of 3 bases from V and 3 bases from J, the junction contained 13 bases not matched to a gene. Germline assignment: CDR1 MGHRA and CDR2 YSYEKL. This CDR3 region has 17 residues. The DNA of the CDR3 is TGCGCCAGCAGCCAGCCAAGTAGAGCGGCGGGGGAAGAGACCCAGTACTTC. Its protein is CASSQPSRAAGEETQYF.

The chain couples TRBV18 to TRBJ2-7; perhaps TRBD2 as D (5 bases). V was pared by 2 bases and J by 0 bases, with 11 bases between. This CDR3 has 15 amino acids. CDR1 and CDR2 (germline): KGHSH, LQKENI. The DNA for the CDR3 is TGTGCCAGCTCACCAGGTCGGGGTAGCTCCTACGAGCAGTACTTC. It codes for CASSPGRGSSYEQYF.

Turning to this clonotype: A much larger clone sits a single nucleotide away, making a read error possible. The rearrangement joins TRBV7-6 to TRBJ2-6, with D perhaps matching TRBD2 (6 bases). This CDR3 spans 17 amino acids. CDR1 is SGHVS and CDR2 is FNYEAQ in the germline V gene. In nucleotides, the CDR3 is TGTGCCAGCAGCTTAGGAACCGCGGGATCTGGGGCCAACGTCCTGATTTTC. Translation: CASSLGTAGSGANVLIF.

Concerning this clonotype: A much bigger clone sits one base away, suggesting this may be a read error. The V call is TRBV7-8, the J call TRBJ2-2; 8 nucleotides agree with TRBD1. CDR1 is SGHVS, CDR2 FQNEAQ, per germline. Unmatched junction bases numbered 5, after V lost 7 bases and J lost 4 bases. This CDR3 region has 14 residues. CDR3 nucleotides: TGTGCCAGCAATTGGACAGGGATCACCGGGGAGCTGTTTTTT. Protein sequence: CASNWTGITGELFF.

The chain uses TRBV7-9 and TRBJ2-7, with TRBD1 matching over 7 bases. The germline CDR1 and CDR2 sequences are SEHNR and FQNEAQ (reference sequence). V was clipped by 4 bases and J by 7 bases; unmatched bases: 4. This CDR3 is 12 amino acids long. CDR3 bases: TGTGCCAGCAGCTCACCCAGGGGGGAGCAGTACTTC. Translation gives CASSSPRGEQYF.

This rearrangement joins TRBV4-3 to TRBJ1-6, with 10 bases identical to TRBD1. Trimming cost V 2 bases and J 0 bases; bases outside gene matches: 10. This CDR3 comprises 20 residues. Germline V gene sequence: CDR1 LGHNA, CDR2 YSLEER. CDR3 amino acids: CASSQSGTGAPSSYNSPLHF. In nucleotides, the CDR3 is TGCGCCAGCAGCCAATCCGGGACAGGGGCGCCCAGCTCCTATAATTCACCCCTCCACTTT.

This chain uses TRBV7-2 with TRBJ1-5; no definite D call. This CDR3 is built from 15 residues. The V gene lost 5 bases and the J gene lost 0 bases, with 11 bases spanning the gap. CDR1 and CDR2 from the germline V gene are SGHTA and FQGNSA. CDR3 in DNA: TGTGCCAGCAGCGCTTATCTCGGTAGCAATCAGCCCCAGCATTTT. Translating gives CASSAYLGSNQPQHF. Based on the CDR3 plus reference TRBV7-2 and TRBJ1-5, the full variable domain is GAGVSQSPSNKVTEKGKDVELRCDPISGHTALYWYRQSLGQGLEFLIYFQGNSAPDKSGLPSDRFSAERTGGSVSTLTIQRTQQEDSAVYLCASSAYLGSNQPQHFGDGTRLSIL.

Points on this clonotype: Just one base apart from a much larger clone, this may be a read error. The chain employs TRBV12-3 or TRBV12-4 and TRBJ1-1; 8 bases fit TRBD1. The CDR3 loop spans 17 amino acids. CDR3 nucleotides: TGTGCCAGCAGTCTAGACAGGGGTAGTTCCATGAACACTGAAGTTTTCTTT. The encoded protein is CASSLDRGSSMNTEVFF.

To note about this clonotype: Given a much more abundant clone one base away, this may be a read error. The V call is TRBV20-1, the J call TRBJ1-5, with 9 nucleotides matching TRBD1. The CDR3 covers 15 residues. Germline V gene lookup returns CDR1 DFQATT and CDR2 SNEGSKA (reference sequence). The ends lost 2 bases at V and 7 bases at J; junction bases unmatched: 9. This chain's CDR3 is CSARPGDRERQPQHF. CDR3 coding DNA: TGCAGTGCTAGACCGGGGGACAGGGAGAGACAGCCCCAGCATTTT.

The chain recombines TRBV7-9 with TRBJ2-7; tentatively, D is TRBD1 (6 bases). V was pared by 6 bases and J by 6 bases, with 12 bases between. Germline V gene sequence: CDR1 SEHNR, CDR2 FQNEAQ (reference sequence). This CDR3 is 12 amino acids long. CDR3 loop: CASRPDSSEQYF. The CDR3 bases are TGTGCCAGCAGACCGGACAGTAGCGAGCAGTACTTC.

V is TRBV20-1 and J is TRBJ2-3; no reliable D call. There are 14 residues in the CDR3. Germline assignment: CDR1 DFQATT and CDR2 SNEGSKA (reference sequence). The V end lost 6 bases, the J end lost 0 bases, and 13 bases lay between the germline ends. This CDR3 reads CSAYNSDSTDTQYF. The CDR3 DNA reads as TGCAGTGCCTATAACTCCGACAGCACAGATACGCAGTATTTT.

This clonotype was recorded many times. In DNA, the CDR3 is TGCAGCGTTGAGTTTAGCGGTAGCACAGATACGCAGTATTTT. Residues: CSVEFSGSTDTQYF. The V and J genes are TRBV29-1 and TRBJ2-3; a possible D gene is TRBD2 (6 bases). Germline loops: CDR1 SQVTM, CDR2 ANQGSEA. CDR3 length equals 14 residues. The germline V and J ends were trimmed by 3 bases and 0 bases, with 10 bases remaining between them.

Ten or more counts support this clonotype. This chain connects TRBV4-2 to TRBJ2-1, with a tentative D call TRBD2 (6 bases). The V end lost 0 bases, the J end lost 9 bases, and 12 bases lay between the germline ends. Germline V gives CDR1 LGHNA, CDR2 YNFKEQ. The CDR3 extends over 14 amino acids. CDR3 protein: CASSQEPGLLEQFF. The CDR3 coding sequence is TGTGCCAGCAGCCAAGAACCGGGACTGCTTGAGCAGTTCTTC.

This clonotype was counted only a few times. A junction boundary mismatches the germline segment, possibly from a read error. This sequence joins TRBV30 and TRBJ2-2; the D call may be TRBD1 or TRBD2 (5 bases each). CDR1 is GTSNPN, CDR2 SVGIG, per germline (reference sequence). The CDR3 length is 15 residues. The CDR3 nucleotides read TGTGCCTGTAGTGGGAGCACAGGGAACACCGGGGAGCTGTTTTTT. Its protein product is CACSGSTGNTGELFF.

This clonotype has only a few counts. This chain uses TRBV7-2 with TRBJ2-7; 7 positions match TRBD1. Per germline, CDR1 SGHTA and CDR2 FQGNSA. The CDR3 extends over 15 amino acids. V shed 5 bases and J 3 bases; nucleotides not matched to a gene: 10. The CDR3 nucleotides read TGTGCCAGCAGCCTCGACAGGGCCTGGATCTACGAGCAGTACTTC. Protein product: CASSLDRAWIYEQYF.

This clonotype was seen many times. This chain links TRBV28 with TRBJ2-5; 9 bases fit TRBD2. Germline CDR1 reads MDHEN; CDR2 reads SYDVKM. The CDR3 is 17 amino acids. Trimming cost V 6 bases and J 4 bases; bases outside gene matches: 15. The CDR3 DNA sequence: TGTGCCAGCAGCATCCAGGAGGGGGCGGGAGGGCGAGAGACCCAGTACTTC. Residues: CASSIQEGAGGRETQYF.

This clonotype was seen at least ten times. J is TRBJ2-3 and V is TRBV30, with TRBD1 matching 9 bases. Germline V gene lookup returns CDR1 GTSNPN and CDR2 SVGIG (reference sequence). Trimming removed 2 bases from V and 2 bases from J; junction bases left unmatched: 5. The CDR3 spans 15 residues. This CDR3 is CAWSPGQGITDTQYF. The DNA of the CDR3 is TGTGCCTGGAGTCCAGGACAGGGGATCACAGATACGCAGTATTTT. Filled out from reference TRBV30 and TRBJ2-3, the complete variable domain reads SQTIHQWPATLVQPVGSPLSLECTVEGTSNPNLYWYRQAAGRGLQLLFYSVGIGQISSEVPQNLSASRPQDRQFILSSKKLLLSDSGFYLCAWSPGQGITDTQYFGPGTRLTVL.

Note on this clonotype: One junction end disagrees with the germline gene, perhaps due to a read error. The chain has TRBV4-3 and TRBJ1-4; the D gene is possibly TRBD1 (6 bases). Germline V gene data show CDR1 as LGHNA and CDR2 as YSLEER. This CDR3 has 15 residues. CDR3 sequence: CASRQDLAGAAKLFF. In DNA, the CDR3 is TGCGCCAGCCGCCAAGATTTGGCAGGGGCTGCAAAACTGTTTTTT.